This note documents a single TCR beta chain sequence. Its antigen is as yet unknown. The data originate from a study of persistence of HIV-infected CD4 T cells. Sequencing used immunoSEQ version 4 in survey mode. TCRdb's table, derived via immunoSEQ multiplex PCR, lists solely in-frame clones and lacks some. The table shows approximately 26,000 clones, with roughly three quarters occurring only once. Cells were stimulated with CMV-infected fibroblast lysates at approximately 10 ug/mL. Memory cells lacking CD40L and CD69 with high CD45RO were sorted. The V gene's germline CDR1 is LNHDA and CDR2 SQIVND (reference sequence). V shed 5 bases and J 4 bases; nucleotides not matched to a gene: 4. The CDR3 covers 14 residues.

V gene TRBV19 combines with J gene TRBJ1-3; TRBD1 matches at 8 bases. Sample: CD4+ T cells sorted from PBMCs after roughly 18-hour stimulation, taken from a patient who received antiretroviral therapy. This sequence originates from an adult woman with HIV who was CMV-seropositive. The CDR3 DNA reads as TGTGCCAGTAGTGGACAGGGTTGGGGAAACACCATATATTTT. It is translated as CASSGQGWGNTIYF.